The clone carrying this TCR beta chain was seen only a few times. The antigen remains unidentified. This entry is derived from a study of cytomegalovirus exposure and HLA in healthy donors. 13 Jbeta primers and 60 Vbeta primers were used for the PCR. Assay: immunoSEQ multiplex PCR; the TCRdb copy retains only in-frame clones and omits some. The sample shows about 130,000 clones, around 81% of them seen only once. V shed 2 bases, J shed 4 bases, and the junction held 12 bases outside the gene matches. The CDR3 sequence is 17 residues long. Germline CDR1 LGHNA, CDR2 YNFKEQ. Broader study findings: Researchers reported from a later analysis that most CMV-associated TCR beta chains appeared HLA-restricted. In a later analysis, HLA-associated beta chains showed higher expansion and lower generation probabilities than comparable chains.

The V gene is TRBV4-2, the J gene TRBJ2-3, with TRBD1 matching 7 bases. Sequencing was done on a sample of PBMCs. The receptor was derived from a woman between 50 and 59 years old in good health and CMV-seronegative. CDR3 DNA sequence: TGTGCCAGCAGCCAATCCGATCGACAGGGTGGGGCAGATACGCAGTATTTT. It encodes CASSQSDRQGGADTQYF.